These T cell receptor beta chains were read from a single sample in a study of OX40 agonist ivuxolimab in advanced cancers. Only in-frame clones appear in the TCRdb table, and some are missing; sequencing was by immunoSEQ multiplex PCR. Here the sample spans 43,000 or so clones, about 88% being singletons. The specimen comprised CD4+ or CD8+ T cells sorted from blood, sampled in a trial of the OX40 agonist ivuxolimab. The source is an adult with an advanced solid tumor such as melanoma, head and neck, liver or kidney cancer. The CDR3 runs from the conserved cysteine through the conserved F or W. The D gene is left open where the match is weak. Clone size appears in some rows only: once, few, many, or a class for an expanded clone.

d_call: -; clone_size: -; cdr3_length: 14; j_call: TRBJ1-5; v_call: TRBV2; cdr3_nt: TGTGCCAGCAGTGCGGTCAATAGCAATCAGCCCCAGCATTTT; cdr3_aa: CASSAVNSNQPQHF
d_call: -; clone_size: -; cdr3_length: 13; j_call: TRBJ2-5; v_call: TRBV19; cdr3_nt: TGTGCCAGTAGTATGCCAGCACAAGAGACCCAGTACTTC; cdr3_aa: CASSMPAQETQYF
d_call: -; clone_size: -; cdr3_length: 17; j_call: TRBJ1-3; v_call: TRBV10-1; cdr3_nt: TGCGCCAGCAGTGAGATCGTAAGCGGAACCTCTGGAAACACCATATATTTT; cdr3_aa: CASSEIVSGTSGNTIYF
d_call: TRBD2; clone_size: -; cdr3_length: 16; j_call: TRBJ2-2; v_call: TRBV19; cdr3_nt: TGTGCCAGTAGCCTCGGGACTAGCGGAGTCACCGGGGAGCTGTTTTTT; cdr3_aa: CASSLGTSGVTGELFF
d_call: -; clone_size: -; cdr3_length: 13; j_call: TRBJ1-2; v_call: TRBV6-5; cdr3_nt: TGTGCCAGCAGAACTACAGGGTCGAGTGGCTACACCTTC; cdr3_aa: CASRTTGSSGYTF
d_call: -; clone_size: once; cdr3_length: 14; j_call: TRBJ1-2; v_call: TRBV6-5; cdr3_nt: TGTGCCAGCAGGACGGGTCCCCGGCGGTATGGCTACACCTTC; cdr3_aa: CASRTGPRRYGYTF
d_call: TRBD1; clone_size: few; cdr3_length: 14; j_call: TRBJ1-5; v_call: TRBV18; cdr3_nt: TGTGCCAGCTCACCGAAGACAGGGAATCAGCCCCAGCATTTT; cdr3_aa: CASSPKTGNQPQHF
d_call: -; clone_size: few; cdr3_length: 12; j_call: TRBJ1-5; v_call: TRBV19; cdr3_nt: TGTGCCACCAGGGTCTATGATCAGCCCCAGCATTTT; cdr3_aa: CATRVYDQPQHF
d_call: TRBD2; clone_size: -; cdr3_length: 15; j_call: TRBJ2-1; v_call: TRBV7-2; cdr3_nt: TGTGCCAGCGGAACTAGCGCCCGCTCCTACAATGAGCAGTTCTTC; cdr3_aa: CASGTSARSYNEQFF
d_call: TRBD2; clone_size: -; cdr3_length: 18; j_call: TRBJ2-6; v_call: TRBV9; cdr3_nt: TGTGCCAGCAGATCCGGGACTAGAAGCGTAGGTGGGGCCAACGTCCTGACTTTC; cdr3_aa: CASRSGTRSVGGANVLTF
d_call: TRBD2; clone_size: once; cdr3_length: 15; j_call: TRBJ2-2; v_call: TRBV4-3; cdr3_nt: TGCGCCAGCAGAGGGACTAGCAGGAACACCGGGGAGCTGTTTTTT; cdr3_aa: CASRGTSRNTGELFF
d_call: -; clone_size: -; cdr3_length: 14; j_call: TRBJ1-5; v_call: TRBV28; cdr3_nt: TGTGCCAGCAGTACAACAGGTGGCAATCAGCCCCAGCATTTT; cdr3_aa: CASSTTGGNQPQHF
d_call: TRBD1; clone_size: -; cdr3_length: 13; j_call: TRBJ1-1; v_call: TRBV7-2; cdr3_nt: TGTGCCAGCAGCTTCGACAGGGGGCGCGATGCTTTCTTT; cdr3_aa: CASSFDRGRDAFF
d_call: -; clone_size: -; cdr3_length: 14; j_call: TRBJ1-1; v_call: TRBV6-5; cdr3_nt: TGTGCCAGCAGTTATCAGTGGAAGAACACTGAAGCTTTCTTT; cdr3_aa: CASSYQWKNTEAFF
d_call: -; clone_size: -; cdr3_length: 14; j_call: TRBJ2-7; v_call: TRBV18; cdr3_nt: TGTGCCAGCTCACCGACAGGAAAACTGTACGAGCAGTACTTC; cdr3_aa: CASSPTGKLYEQYF
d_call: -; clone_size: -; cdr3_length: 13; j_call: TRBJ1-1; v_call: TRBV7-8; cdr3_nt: TGTGCCAGCAGCTTAGGGGAGGGCACTGAAGCTTTCTTT; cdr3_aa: CASSLGEGTEAFF
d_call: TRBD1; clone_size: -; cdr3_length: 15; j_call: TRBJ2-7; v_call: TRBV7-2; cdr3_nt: TGTGCCAGCAGCGGACAGAACAGGGGAACCTACGAGCAGTACTTC; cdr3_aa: CASSGQNRGTYEQYF
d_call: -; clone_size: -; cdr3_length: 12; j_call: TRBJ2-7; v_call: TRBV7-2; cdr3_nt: TGTGCCAGCAGCTTCTTGGGGACTGTGCAGTACTTC; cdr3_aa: CASSFLGTVQYF
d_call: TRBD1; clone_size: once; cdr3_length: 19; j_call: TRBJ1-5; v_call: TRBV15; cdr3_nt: TGTGCCACCAGCTCACTCACATGGGACAGGGGGCAGGTCAATCAGCCCCAGCATTTT; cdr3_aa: CATSSLTWDRGQVNQPQHF
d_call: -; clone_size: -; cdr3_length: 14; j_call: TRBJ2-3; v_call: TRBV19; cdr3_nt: TGTGCCAGTAGTACATACTCTAGCACAGATACGCAGTATTTT; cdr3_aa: CASSTYSSTDTQYF
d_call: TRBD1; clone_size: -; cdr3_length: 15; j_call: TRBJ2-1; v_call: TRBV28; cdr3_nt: TGTGCCAGCAGTTTATCGTCAGGGGGTCTGAATGAGCAGTTCTTC; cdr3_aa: CASSLSSGGLNEQFF
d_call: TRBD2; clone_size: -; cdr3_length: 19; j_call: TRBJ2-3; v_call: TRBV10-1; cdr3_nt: TGCGCCAGCAGTGAGTCGTATGTAGTTCAGCGGGAGATCACAGATACGCAGTATTTT; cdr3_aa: CASSESYVVQREITDTQYF
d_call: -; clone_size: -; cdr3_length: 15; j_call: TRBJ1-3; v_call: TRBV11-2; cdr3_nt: TGTGCCAGCGCAATGGACGAAAGCTCTGGAAACACCATATATTTT; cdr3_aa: CASAMDESSGNTIYF
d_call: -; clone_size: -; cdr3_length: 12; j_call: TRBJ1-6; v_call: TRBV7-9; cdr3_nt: TGTGCCAGCAGCTTCGAGGCAGCACCCCTCCACTTT; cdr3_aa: CASSFEAAPLHF
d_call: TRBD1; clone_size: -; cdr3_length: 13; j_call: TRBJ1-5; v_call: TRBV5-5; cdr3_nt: TGTGCCAGCAGCTTTCAGGGGGGTCAGCCCCAGCATTTT; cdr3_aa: CASSFQGGQPQHF
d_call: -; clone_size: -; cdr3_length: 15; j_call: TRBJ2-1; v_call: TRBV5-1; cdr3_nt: TGCGCCAGCAGCTTGGGCAGGAGCTCCTACAATGAGCAGTTCTTC; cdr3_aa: CASSLGRSSYNEQFF